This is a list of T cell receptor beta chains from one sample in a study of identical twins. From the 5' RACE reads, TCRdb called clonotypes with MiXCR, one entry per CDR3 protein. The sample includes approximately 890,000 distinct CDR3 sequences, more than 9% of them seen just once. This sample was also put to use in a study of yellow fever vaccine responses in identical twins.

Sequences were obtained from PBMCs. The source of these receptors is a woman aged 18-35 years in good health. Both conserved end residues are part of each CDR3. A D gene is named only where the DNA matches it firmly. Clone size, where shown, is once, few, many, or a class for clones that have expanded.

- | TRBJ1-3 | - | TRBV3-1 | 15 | CASSHDTSSGNTIYF | TGTGCCAGCAGCCACGACACGAGCTCTGGAAACACCATATATTTT
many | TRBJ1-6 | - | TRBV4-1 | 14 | CASSKGIDNSPLHF | TGCGCCAGCAGCAAGGGTATCGATAATTCACCCCTCCACTTT
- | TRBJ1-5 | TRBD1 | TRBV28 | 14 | CASSPAQGNQPQHF | TGTGCCAGCAGTCCGGCACAGGGGAATCAGCCCCAGCATTTT
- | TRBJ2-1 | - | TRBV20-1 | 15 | CSARAHRGGLNEQFF | TGCAGTGCTAGAGCCCACCGTGGGGGCCTCAATGAGCAGTTCTTC
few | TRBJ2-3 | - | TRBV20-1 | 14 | CSAMGLSRTDTQYF | TGCAGTGCGATGGGACTCAGTCGCACAGATACGCAGTATTTT
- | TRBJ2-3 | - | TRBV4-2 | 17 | CASSQDKGRGNSDTQYF | TGTGCCAGCAGCCAAGATAAGGGTAGGGGCAATTCAGATACGCAGTATTTT
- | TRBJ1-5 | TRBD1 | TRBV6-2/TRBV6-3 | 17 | CASSYSTGGGGNQPQHF | TGTGCCAGCAGTTACTCGACAGGGGGAGGGGGCAATCAGCCCCAGCATTTT
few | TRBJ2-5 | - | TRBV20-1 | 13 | CSAVRDSGETQYF | TGCAGTGCGGTGAGAGACAGTGGAGAGACCCAGTACTTC
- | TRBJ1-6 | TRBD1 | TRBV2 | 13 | CARKTGGLSPLHF | TGTGCCAGGAAGACAGGGGGTCTTTCACCCCTCCACTTT
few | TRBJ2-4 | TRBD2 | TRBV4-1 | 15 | CASSQPGGAKNIQYF | TGCGCCAGCAGCCAACCCGGGGGGGCCAAAAACATTCAGTACTTC
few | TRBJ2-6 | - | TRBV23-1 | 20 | CASSPKGHPLVGSGANVLTF | TGCGCCAGCAGTCCTAAAGGGCATCCCCTAGTCGGCTCTGGGGCCAACGTCCTGACTTTC
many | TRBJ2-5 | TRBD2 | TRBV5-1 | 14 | CASRLGLAEETQYF | TGCGCCAGCCGCCTGGGACTAGCGGAAGAGACCCAGTACTTC